This TCR beta chain was captured by sequencing in a study of blood T cells in healthy people across ages. Study results and limitations: Estimates of diversity drawn from one million T cells were considered underestimates. With naive T cell percentage, TCR beta diversity showed a strong correlation. Lack of knowledge of donor CMV status possibly confounded expanded clonotype changes. A roughly linear fall in TCR beta diversity per million T cells was seen with increasing age.

V lost 5 bases and J lost 13; bases outside the gene matches: 19. The CDR3 has 17 residues. Looked up from germline, CDR1 is SGHTA and CDR2 is FQGNSA. On this clonotype itself: The antigen remains undetermined.

For the second PCR, which ran for roughly 6 to 12 cycles, a sample-barcoded 5' primer and a J-beta primer mix were used. TCRdb reanalysed the 5' RACE reads using MiXCR and keeps one entry per CDR3 protein. The sample carries about 1.8 million distinct CDR3 sequences, about 50% recorded once. Source material: blood. The sequence was obtained from a woman in her thirties or forties in good health. The chain carries TRBV7-2 and TRBJ1-6; 8 nucleotides line up with TRBD1. The CDR3 DNA is TGTGCCAGCAGCCCCCGAGTGGACAGGGTGAGAGGTTCGCCCCTCCACTTT. This translates into CASSPRVDRVRGSPLHF.